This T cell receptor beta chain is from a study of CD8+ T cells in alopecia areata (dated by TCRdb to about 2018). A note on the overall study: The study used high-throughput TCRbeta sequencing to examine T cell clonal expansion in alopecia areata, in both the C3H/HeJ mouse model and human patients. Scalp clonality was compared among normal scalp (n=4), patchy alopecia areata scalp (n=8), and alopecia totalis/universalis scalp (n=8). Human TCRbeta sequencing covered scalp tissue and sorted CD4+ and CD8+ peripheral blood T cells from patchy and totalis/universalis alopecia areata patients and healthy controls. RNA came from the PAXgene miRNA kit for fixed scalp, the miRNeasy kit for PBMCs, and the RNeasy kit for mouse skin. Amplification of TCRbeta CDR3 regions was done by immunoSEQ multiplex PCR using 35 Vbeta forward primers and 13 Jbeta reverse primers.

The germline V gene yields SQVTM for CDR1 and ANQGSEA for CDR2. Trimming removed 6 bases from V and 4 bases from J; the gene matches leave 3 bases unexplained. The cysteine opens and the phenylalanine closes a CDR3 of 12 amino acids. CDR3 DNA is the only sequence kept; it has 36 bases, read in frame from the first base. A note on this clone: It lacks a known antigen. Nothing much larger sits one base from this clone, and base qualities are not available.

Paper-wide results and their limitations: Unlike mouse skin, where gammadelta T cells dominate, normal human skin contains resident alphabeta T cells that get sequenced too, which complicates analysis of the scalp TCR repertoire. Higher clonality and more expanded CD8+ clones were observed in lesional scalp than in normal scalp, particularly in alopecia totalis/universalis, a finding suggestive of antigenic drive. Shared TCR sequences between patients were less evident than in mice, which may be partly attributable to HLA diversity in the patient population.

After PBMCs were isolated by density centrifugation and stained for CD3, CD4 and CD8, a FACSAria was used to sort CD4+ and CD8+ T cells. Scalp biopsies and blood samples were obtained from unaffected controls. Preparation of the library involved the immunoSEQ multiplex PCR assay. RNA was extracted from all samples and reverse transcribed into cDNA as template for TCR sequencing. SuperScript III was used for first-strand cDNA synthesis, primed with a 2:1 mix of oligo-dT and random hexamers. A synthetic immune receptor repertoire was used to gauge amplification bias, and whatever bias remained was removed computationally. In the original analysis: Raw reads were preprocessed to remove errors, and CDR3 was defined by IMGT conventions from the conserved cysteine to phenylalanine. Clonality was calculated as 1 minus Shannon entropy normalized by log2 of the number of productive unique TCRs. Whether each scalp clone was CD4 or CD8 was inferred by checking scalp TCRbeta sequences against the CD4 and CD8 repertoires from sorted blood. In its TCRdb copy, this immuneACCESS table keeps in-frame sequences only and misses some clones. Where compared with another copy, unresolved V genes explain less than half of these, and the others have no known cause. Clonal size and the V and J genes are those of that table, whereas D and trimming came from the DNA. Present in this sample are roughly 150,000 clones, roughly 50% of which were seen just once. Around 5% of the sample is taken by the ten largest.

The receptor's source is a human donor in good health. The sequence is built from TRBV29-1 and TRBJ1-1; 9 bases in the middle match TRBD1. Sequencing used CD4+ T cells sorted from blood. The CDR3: CSVGTGLTEAFF. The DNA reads TGCAGCGTCGGGACAGGGCTCACTGAAGCTTTCTTT.